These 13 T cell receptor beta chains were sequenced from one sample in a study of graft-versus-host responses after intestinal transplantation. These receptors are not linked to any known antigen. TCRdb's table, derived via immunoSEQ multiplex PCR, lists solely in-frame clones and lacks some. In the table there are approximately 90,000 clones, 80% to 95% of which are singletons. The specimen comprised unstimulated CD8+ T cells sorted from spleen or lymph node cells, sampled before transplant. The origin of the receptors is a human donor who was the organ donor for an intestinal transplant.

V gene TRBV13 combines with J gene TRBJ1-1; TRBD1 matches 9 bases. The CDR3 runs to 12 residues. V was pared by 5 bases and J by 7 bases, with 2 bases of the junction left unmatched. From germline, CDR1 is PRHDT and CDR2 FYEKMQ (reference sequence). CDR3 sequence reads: CASSDRGVEAFF. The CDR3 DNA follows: TGTGCCAGCAGCGACAGGGGGGTTGAAGCTTTCTTT.

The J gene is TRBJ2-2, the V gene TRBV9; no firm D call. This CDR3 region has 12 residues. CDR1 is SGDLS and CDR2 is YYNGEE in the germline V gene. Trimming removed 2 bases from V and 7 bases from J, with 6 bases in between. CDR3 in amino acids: CASSVSSGELFF. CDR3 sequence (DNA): TGTGCCAGCAGCGTGTCGAGCGGGGAGCTGTTTTTT.

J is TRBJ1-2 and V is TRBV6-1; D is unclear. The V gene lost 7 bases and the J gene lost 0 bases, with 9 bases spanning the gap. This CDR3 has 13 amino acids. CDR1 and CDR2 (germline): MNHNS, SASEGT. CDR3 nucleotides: TGTGCCAGCAATGACGGAACTAACTATGGCTACACCTTC. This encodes CASNDGTNYGYTF.

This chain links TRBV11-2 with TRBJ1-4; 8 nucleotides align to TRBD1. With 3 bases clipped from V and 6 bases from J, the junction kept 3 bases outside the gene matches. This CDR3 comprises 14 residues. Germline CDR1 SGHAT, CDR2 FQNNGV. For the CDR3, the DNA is TGTGCCAGCAGCTTGGGGACAGGATATGAAAAACTGTTTTTT. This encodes CASSLGTGYEKLFF. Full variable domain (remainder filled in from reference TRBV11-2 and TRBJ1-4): EAGVAQSPRYKIIEKRQSVAFWCNPISGHATLYWYQQILGQGPKLLIQFQNNGVVDDSQLPKDRFSAERLKGVDSTLKIQPAKLEDSAVYLCASSLGTGYEKLFFGSGTQLSVL.

The CDR3 loop reads CASSIRQGADEQYF. CDR3 nucleotides: TGCGCCAGCAGCATCCGACAGGGGGCGGACGAGCAGTACTTC. The rearrangement links TRBV4-1 to TRBJ2-7; 10 bases match TRBD1. The germline gives CDR1 MGHRA, CDR2 YSYEKL. The CDR3 loop spans 14 amino acids. V was pared by 5 bases and J by 5 bases, with 6 bases of the junction left unmatched.

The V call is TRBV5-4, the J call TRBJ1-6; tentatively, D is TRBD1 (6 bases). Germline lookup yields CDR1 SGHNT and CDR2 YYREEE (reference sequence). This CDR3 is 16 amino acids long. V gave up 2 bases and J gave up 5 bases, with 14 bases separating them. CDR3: CASSLGSGVDNSPLHF. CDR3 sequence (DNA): TGTGCCAGCAGCTTAGGGTCAGGGGTGGATAATTCACCCCTCCACTTT.

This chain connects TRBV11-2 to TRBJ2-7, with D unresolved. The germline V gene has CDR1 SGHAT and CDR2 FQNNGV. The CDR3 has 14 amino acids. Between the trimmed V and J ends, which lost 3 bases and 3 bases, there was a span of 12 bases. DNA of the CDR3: TGTGCCAGCAGCTTGGGCTTACAAGTCTACGAGCAGTACTTC. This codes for CASSLGLQVYEQYF.

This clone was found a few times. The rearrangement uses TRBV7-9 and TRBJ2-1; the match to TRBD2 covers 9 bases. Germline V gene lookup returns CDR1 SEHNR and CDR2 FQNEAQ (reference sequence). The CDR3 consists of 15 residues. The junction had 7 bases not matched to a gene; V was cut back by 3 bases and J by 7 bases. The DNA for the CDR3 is TGTGCCAGCAGCTTGGGGGCTAGCGGGGAGAATGAGCAGTTCTTC. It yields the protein CASSLGASGENEQFF.

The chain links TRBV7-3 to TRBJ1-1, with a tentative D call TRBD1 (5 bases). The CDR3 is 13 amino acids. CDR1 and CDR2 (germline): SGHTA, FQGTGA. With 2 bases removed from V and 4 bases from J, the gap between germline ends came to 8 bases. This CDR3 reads CASSLQGGTEAFF. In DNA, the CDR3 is TGTGCCAGCAGCTTACAGGGTGGCACTGAAGCTTTCTTT.

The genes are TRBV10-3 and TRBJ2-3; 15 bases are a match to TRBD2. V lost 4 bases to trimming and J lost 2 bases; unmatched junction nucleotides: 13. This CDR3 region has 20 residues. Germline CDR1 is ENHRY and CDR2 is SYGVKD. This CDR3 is CAISVLPGTSGRTITDTQYF. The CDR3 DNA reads TGTGCCATCAGTGTATTACCCGGGACTAGCGGGAGGACTATCACAGATACGCAGTATTTT.

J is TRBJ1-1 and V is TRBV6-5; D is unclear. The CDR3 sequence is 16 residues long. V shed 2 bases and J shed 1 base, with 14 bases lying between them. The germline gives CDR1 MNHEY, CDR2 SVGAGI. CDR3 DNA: TGTGCCAGCAGTTACGAGGGAATCGCCGCGAACACTGAAGCTTTCTTT. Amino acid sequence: CASSYEGIAANTEAFF.

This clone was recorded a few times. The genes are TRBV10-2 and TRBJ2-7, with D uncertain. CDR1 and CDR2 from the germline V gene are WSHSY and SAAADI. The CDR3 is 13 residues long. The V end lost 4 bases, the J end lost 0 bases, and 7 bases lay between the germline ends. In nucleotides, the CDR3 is TGCGCCAGCAGTGTCACGAGCTCCTACGAGCAGTACTTC. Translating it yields CASSVTSSYEQYF.

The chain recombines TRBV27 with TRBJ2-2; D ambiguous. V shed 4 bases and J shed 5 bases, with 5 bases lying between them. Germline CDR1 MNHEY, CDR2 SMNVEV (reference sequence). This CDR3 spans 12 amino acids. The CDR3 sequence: CASSSITGELFF. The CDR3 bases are TGTGCCAGCAGTTCTATTACCGGGGAGCTGTTTTTT.